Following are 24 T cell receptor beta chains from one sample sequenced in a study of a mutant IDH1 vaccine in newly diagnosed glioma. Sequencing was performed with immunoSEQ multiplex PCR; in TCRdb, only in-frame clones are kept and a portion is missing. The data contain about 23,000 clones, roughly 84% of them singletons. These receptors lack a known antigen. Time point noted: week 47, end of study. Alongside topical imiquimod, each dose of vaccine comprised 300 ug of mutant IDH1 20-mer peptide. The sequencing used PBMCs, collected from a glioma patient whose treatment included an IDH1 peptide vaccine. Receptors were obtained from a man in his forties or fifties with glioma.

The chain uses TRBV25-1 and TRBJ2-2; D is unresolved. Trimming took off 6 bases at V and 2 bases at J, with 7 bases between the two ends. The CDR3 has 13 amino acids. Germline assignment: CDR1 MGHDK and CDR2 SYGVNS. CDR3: CASRLTNTGELFF. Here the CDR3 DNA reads TGTGCCAGCAGACTGACCAACACCGGGGAGCTGTTTTTT.

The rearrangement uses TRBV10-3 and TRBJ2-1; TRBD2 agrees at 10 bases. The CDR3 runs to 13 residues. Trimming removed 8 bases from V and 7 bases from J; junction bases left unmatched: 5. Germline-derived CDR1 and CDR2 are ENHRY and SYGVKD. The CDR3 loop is CAIWASGSNEQFF. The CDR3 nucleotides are TGTGCCATCTGGGCTAGCGGGAGTAATGAGCAGTTCTTC.

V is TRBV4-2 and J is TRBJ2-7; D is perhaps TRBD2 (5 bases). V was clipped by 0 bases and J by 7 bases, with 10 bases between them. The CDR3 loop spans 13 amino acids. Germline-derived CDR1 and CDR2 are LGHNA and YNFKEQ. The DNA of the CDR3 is TGTGCCAGCAGCCAAGATGACCGGAGGGAGCAGTACTTC. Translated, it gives CASSQDDRREQYF.

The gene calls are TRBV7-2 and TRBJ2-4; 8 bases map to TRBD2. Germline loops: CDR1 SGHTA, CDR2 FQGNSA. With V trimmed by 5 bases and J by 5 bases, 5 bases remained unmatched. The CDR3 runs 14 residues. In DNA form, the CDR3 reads TGTGCCAGCAGCCCTGGGACTAGTCAAAACATTCAGTACTTC. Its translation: CASSPGTSQNIQYF.

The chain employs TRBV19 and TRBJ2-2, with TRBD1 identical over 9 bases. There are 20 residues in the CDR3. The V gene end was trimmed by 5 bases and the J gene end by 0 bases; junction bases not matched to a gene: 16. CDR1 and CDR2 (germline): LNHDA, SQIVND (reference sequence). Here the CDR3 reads CASSYTGQGFLGPNTGELFF. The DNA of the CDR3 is TGTGCCAGTAGTTACACGGGACAGGGTTTTCTGGGACCGAACACCGGGGAGCTGTTTTTT.

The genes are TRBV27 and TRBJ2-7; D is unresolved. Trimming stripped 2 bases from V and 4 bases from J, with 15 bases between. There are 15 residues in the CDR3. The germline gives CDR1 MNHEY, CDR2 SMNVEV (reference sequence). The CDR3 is CASSLSGPSLYEQYF. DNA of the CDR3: TGTGCCAGCAGTTTAAGTGGGCCCTCCCTTTACGAGCAGTACTTC.

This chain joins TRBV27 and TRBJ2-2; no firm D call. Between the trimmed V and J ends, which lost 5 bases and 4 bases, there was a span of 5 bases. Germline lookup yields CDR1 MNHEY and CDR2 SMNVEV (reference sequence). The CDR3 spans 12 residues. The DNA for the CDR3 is TGTGCCAGCAGTGGGCCCACCGGGGAGCTGTTTTTT. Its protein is CASSGPTGELFF.

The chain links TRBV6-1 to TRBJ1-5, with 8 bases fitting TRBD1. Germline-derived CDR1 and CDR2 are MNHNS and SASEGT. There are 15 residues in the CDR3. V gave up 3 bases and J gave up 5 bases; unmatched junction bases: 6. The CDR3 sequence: CASSEAGGVDQPQHF. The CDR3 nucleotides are TGTGCCAGCAGTGAGGCAGGGGGCGTGGATCAGCCCCAGCATTTT.

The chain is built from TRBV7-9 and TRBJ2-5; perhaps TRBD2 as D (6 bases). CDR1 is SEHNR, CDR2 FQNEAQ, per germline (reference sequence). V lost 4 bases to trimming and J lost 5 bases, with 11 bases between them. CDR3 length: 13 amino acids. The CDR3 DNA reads TGTGCCAGCAGCTGGCAGGGAGGCGAGACCCAGTACTTC. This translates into CASSWQGGETQYF.

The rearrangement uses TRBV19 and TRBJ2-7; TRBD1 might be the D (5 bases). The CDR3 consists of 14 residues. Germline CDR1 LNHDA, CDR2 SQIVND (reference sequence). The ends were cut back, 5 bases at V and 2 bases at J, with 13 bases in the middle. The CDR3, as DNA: TGTGCCAGTAGTTTTGCGGACACAACCTACGAGCAGTACTTC. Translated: CASSFADTTYEQYF.

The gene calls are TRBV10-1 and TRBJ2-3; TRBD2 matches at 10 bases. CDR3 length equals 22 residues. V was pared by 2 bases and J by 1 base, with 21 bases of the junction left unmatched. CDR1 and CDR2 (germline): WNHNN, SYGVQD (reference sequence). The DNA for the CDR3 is TGCGCCAGCAGTGAGACTCTAGCGGGAGACTCACTCCGCCGCTTAGGCACAGATACGCAGTATTTT. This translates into CASSETLAGDSLRRLGTDTQYF.

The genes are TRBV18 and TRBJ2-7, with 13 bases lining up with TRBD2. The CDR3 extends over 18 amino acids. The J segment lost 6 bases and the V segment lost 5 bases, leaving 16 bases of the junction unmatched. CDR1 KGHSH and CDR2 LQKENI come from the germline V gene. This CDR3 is CASSANFHETSGRSEQYF. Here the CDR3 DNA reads TGTGCCAGCTCAGCTAACTTCCATGAGACTAGCGGGAGGTCCGAGCAGTACTTC.

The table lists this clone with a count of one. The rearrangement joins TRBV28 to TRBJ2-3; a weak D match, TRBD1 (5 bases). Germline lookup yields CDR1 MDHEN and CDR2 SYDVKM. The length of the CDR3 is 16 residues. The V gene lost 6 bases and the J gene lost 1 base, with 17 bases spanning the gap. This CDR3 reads CASRSPGQGGTDTQYF. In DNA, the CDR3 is TGTGCCAGCAGGTCCCCAGGGCAAGGAGGCACAGATACGCAGTATTTT.

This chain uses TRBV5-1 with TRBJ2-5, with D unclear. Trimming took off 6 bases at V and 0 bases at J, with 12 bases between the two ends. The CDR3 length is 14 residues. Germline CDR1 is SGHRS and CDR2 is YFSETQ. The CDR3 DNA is TGCGCCAGCACCGGTACGCACCACCAAGAGACCCAGTACTTC. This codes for CASTGTHHQETQYF.

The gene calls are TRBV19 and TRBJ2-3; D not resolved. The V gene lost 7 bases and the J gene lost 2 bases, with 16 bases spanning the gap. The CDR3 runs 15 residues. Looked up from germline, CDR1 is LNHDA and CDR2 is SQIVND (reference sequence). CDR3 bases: TGTGCCAGTACCTTAGCTTCAGCAGACACAGATACGCAGTATTTT. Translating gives CASTLASADTDTQYF.

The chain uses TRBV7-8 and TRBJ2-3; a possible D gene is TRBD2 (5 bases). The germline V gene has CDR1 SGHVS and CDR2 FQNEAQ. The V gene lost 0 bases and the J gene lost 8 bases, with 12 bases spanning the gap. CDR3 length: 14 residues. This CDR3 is CASSLAGIGSTQYF. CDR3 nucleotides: TGTGCCAGCAGCTTAGCCGGGATAGGGTCTACGCAGTATTTT. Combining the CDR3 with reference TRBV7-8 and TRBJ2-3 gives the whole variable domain GAGVSQSPRYKVAKRGQDVALRCDPISGHVSLFWYQQALGQGPEFLTYFQNEAQLDKSGLPSDRFFAERPEGSVSTLKIQRTQQEDSAVYLCASSLAGIGSTQYFGPGTRLTVL.

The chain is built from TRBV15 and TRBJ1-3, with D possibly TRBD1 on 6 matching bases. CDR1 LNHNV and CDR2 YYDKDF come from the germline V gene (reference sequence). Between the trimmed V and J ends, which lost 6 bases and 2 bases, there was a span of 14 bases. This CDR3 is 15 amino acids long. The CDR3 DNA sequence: TGTGCCACCAGGGATTTCCGGGACACTGGAAACACCATATATTTT. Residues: CATRDFRDTGNTIYF. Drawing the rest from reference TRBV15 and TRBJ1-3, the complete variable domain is DAMVIQNPRYQVTQFGKPVTLSCSQTLNHNVMYWYQQKSSQAPKLLFHYYDKDFNNEADTPDNFQSRRPNTSFCFLDIRSPGLGDTAMYLCATRDFRDTGNTIYFGEGSWLTVV.

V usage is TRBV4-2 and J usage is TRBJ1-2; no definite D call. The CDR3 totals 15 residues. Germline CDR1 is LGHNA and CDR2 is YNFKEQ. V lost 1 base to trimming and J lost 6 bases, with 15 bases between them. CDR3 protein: CASSQATWEENGYTF. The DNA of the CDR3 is TGTGCCAGCAGCCAAGCCACATGGGAGGAGAATGGCTACACCTTC.

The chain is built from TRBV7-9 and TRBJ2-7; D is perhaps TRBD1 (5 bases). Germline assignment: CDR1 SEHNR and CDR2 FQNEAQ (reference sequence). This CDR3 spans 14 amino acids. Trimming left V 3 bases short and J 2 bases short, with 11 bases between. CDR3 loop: CASSLTVDPYEQYF. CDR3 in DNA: TGTGCCAGCAGCTTGACAGTCGACCCCTACGAGCAGTACTTC.

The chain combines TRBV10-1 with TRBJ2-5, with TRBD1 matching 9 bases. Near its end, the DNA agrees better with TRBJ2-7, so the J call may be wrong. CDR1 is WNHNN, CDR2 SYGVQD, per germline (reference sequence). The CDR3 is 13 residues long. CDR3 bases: TGCGCCAGCACTGGAGGACAGGGGTACGAGCAGTACTTC. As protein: CASTGGQGYEQYF.

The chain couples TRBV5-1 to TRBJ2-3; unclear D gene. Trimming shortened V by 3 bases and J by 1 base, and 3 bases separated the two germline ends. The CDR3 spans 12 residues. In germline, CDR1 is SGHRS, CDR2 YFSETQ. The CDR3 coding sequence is TGCGCCAGCAGCTGGGGCACAGATACGCAGTATTTT. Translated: CASSWGTDTQYF.

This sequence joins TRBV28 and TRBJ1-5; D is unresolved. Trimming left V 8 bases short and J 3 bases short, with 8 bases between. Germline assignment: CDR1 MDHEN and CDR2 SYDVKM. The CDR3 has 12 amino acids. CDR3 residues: CASRQVNQPQHF. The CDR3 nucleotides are TGTGCCAGCCGGCAAGTCAATCAGCCCCAGCATTTT. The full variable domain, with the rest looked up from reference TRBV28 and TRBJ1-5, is DVKVTQSSRYLVKRTGEKVFLECVQDMDHENMFWYRQDPGLGLRLIYFSYDVKMKEKGDIPEGYSVSREKKERFSLILESASTNQTSMYLCASRQVNQPQHFGDGTRLSIL.

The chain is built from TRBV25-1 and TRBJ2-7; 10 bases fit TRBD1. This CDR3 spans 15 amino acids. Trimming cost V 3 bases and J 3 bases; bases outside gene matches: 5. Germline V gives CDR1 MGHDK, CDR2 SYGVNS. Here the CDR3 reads CASSDRDRGVYEQYF. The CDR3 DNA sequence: TGTGCCAGCAGTGACCGGGACAGGGGTGTCTACGAGCAGTACTTC.

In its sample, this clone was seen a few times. The CDR3 loop reads CASRGQNYGYTF. The CDR3 nucleotides read TGTGCCAGCAGGGGGCAGAACTATGGCTACACCTTC. The chain has TRBV6-1 and TRBJ1-2; possibly TRBD1 for D (5 bases). CDR1 is MNHNS and CDR2 is SASEGT in the germline V gene. The CDR3 covers 12 residues. Trimming removed 6 bases at V and 2 bases at J, with 7 bases between.